This T cell receptor (beta chain) was sequenced during a study of beta chain features in type 1 diabetes. Study in general: Sorted cells, roughly 98,000,000 in number, were examined across all samples.

Study-wide findings and caveats: These data did not resolve whether HLA type affects TCRB rearrangement. Shorter TCRB CDR3s, moderately but significantly so, were found in Type 1 diabetes patients in all four CD4+ subsets.

Every bit of the isolated RNA underwent reverse transcription, so sequencing read expressed TCRB transcripts. Libraries were prepared by immunoSEQ multiplex PCR; TCRdb keeps only in-frame clonotypes and omits some of them. The sample records under 70,000 clones, 55% to 70% being singletons. Germline-derived CDR1 and CDR2 are SGHRS and YFSETQ. This CDR3 has 14 amino acids. V was clipped by 5 bases and J by 4 bases, with 16 bases between them. This clone was seen a few times. The antigen is not known. The chain couples TRBV5-1 to TRBJ2-7; D might be TRBD2 (6 bases). What was sequenced was stem cell memory CD4+ T cells from blood. The source of this sequence is a woman aged 30 to 39 with type 1 diabetes. CDR3 protein: CASRPGVGWYEQYF. CDR3 DNA sequence: TGCGCCAGCAGACCGGGGGTAGGGTGGTACGAGCAGTACTTC.